This passage covers 5 T cell receptor beta chains from one sample sequenced in a study of cytomegalovirus exposure and HLA in healthy donors. In the PCR, 60 Vbeta and 13 Jbeta primers were used. TCRdb keeps only in-frame clones here, not all; method: immunoSEQ multiplex PCR. Of 90,000 to 100,000 clones in the sample, roughly four fifths are singletons; the top ten hold roughly 8%. The sample was PBMCs. These receptors were collected from a female donor in good health and CMV-seronegative.

The V gene is TRBV5-1, the J gene TRBJ1-2; 7 nucleotides agree with TRBD1. V lost 4 bases and J lost 6; bases outside the gene matches: 6. CDR1 SGHRS and CDR2 YFSETQ come from the germline V gene. This CDR3 comprises 13 residues. The CDR3 is CASSLDRVNGYTF. The CDR3 DNA reads TGCGCCAGCAGCCTCGACAGGGTCAATGGCTACACCTTC.

J is TRBJ1-6 and V is TRBV6-1, with 7 bases identical to TRBD1. The CDR3 has 14 residues. The V and J ends lost 4 bases and 9 bases, in that order; junction bases with no gene match: 6. The germline gives CDR1 MNHNS, CDR2 SASEGT. CDR3 bases: TGTGCCAGCAGTGCAGACAGGGAGATTTCACCCCTCCACTTT. It is translated as CASSADREISPLHF.

The chain joins TRBV4-1 to TRBJ2-1; D uncertain. Germline loops: CDR1 MGHRA, CDR2 YSYEKL. V lost 0 bases and J lost 0, with 12 bases in between. The CDR3 sequence is 17 residues long. This chain's CDR3 is CASSQEDSQSSYNEQFF. The DNA of the CDR3 is TGCGCCAGCAGCCAAGAGGATAGCCAGAGCTCCTACAATGAGCAGTTCTTC.

This chain joins TRBV28 and TRBJ1-5, with D possibly TRBD1 on 5 matching bases. This CDR3 contains 16 residues. Germline values: CDR1 MDHEN, CDR2 SYDVKM. V was trimmed by 1 base and J by 3 bases, leaving 13 bases between them. Here the CDR3 DNA reads TGTGCCAGCAGTTTATCAGGGCTACTGTTCAATCAGCCCCAGCATTTT. This encodes CASSLSGLLFNQPQHF.

This clone has only a few counts. This rearrangement joins TRBV15 to TRBJ1-1; maybe TRBD1 (5 bases). CDR1 and CDR2 from the germline V gene are LNHNV and YYDKDF (reference sequence). Trimming shortened V by 4 bases and J by 0 bases, and 9 bases separated the two germline ends. CDR3 size: 14 residues. The DNA for the CDR3 is TGTGCCACCAGCATTCGACAGATGAACACTGAAGCTTTCTTT. Residues: CATSIRQMNTEAFF. Filled out from reference TRBV15 and TRBJ1-1, the complete variable domain reads DAMVIQNPRYQVTQFGKPVTLSCSQTLNHNVMYWYQQKSSQAPKLLFHYYDKDFNNEADTPDNFQSRRPNTSFCFLDIRSPGLGDTAMYLCATSIRQMNTEAFFGQGTRLTVV.